This entry lists 32 T cell receptor beta chains sequenced from one sample in a study of Ad26.COV2.S vaccination and SARS-CoV-2 variants. The protocol was immunoSEQ multiplex PCR, while the TCRdb copy is restricted to in-frame clones and leaves out a portion. Of some 300,000 clones detected, around 85% appear once; the ten largest clones hold 2% to 2.5%. Treatment denoted: 19 received Ad26.COV2.S at low or high dose, single or two shots; several received placebo; per-sample allocation not given. Sampling took place 63 days after the first vaccine or placebo injection. This sample comprised peripheral blood, obtained in a trial of Ad26.COV2.S vaccine versus placebo. These receptors all stem from a person aged 18-65 years who received the Ad26.COV2.S COVID-19 vaccine or a placebo.

The chain has TRBV2 and TRBJ2-2; 9 bases agree with TRBD1. The CDR3 has 14 residues. CDR1 SNHLY and CDR2 FYNNEI come from the germline V gene. V dropped 7 bases and J dropped 3; count of bases not matched to a gene: 3. The CDR3 nucleotides are TGTGCCAGCAAGGGACAGGGTGACACCGGGGAGCTGTTTTTT. Its protein is CASKGQGDTGELFF.

The genes are TRBV28 and TRBJ2-4; a weak D match, TRBD1 (5 bases). V gave up 5 bases and J gave up 11 bases, with 22 bases separating them. Looked up from germline, CDR1 is MDHEN and CDR2 is SYDVKM. The CDR3 totals 15 residues. This CDR3 is CASSPQGPQPGLQYF. CDR3 coding DNA: TGTGCCAGCAGTCCCCAGGGTCCCCAGCCAGGTCTTCAGTACTTC.

The DNA of the CDR3 is TGTGCCAGCAGCTCAGGACTAGCTGGGACCTACGAGCAGTACTTC. Translating gives CASSSGLAGTYEQYF. This chain links TRBV11-2 with TRBJ2-7; TRBD2 agrees at 8 bases. V was clipped by 4 bases and J by 2 bases; unmatched bases: 7. CDR3 length: 15 amino acids. Germline V gene sequence: CDR1 SGHAT, CDR2 FQNNGV.

The chain has TRBV28 and TRBJ1-5; D remains ambiguous. The germline gives CDR1 MDHEN, CDR2 SYDVKM. Trimming took 5 bases from V and 3 from J, leaving 17 bases between them. This CDR3 has 16 residues. The CDR3 bases are TGTGCCAGCAGTGCACGGACGCAAACCCTCAATCAGCCCCAGCATTTT. It specifies CASSARTQTLNQPQHF.

This clone has a single count. The genes are TRBV7-2 and TRBJ1-2; D is perhaps TRBD1 (6 bases). Germline CDR1 and CDR2: SGHTA and FQGNSA. CDR3 length: 17 amino acids. The V and J ends lost 4 bases and 2 bases respectively, with 20 bases between them. CDR3 DNA sequence: TGTGCCAGCAGCTATCACATACAGGCAAGGGGGAACTATGGCTACACCTTC. Amino acids: CASSYHIQARGNYGYTF.

The chain combines TRBV5-1 with TRBJ2-7; TRBD2 aligns across 7 bases. Per the germline V gene, CDR1 is SGHRS and CDR2 is YFSETQ. Trimming took 4 bases from V and 2 from J; bases not matched to a gene: 3. The CDR3 sequence is 13 residues long. CDR3 in amino acids: CASSRGETYEQYF. In nucleotides, the CDR3 is TGCGCCAGCAGCCGGGGGGAAACCTACGAGCAGTACTTC.

This clone was observed a handful of times. This chain connects TRBV28 to TRBJ1-6; 9 positions match TRBD1. The CDR3 has 15 residues. Germline values: CDR1 MDHEN, CDR2 SYDVKM. The V and J ends lost 5 bases and 11 bases, in that order; junction bases with no gene match: 10. The CDR3 region has the DNA TGTGCCAGCAGTCCAACCGGGACAGGGTATCCACCCCTCCACTTT. It yields the protein CASSPTGTGYPPLHF.

The chain is built from TRBV6-5 and TRBJ2-1; D is perhaps TRBD2 (7 bases). V was shortened by 2 bases and J by 8 bases, with 10 bases between the two germline ends. This CDR3 spans 13 amino acids. Germline values: CDR1 MNHEY, CDR2 SVGAGI. The CDR3 reads CASSYRGGDEQFF. CDR3 DNA sequence: TGTGCCAGCAGTTACAGGGGGGGCGATGAGCAGTTCTTC.

V and J are TRBV5-6 and TRBJ2-5; TRBD1 agrees at 9 bases. The CDR3 has 14 residues. Germline values: CDR1 SGHDT, CDR2 YYEEEE. The junction had 2 bases not matched to a gene; V was cut back by 0 bases and J by 5 bases. CDR3 DNA sequence: TGTGCCAGCAGCTTGGTGGGACAGGGCGAGACCCAGTACTTC. Translating gives CASSLVGQGETQYF.

The chain has TRBV5-1 and TRBJ1-4; unclear D gene. The V and J ends lost 4 bases and 3 bases respectively, with 4 bases between them. Germline-derived CDR1 and CDR2 are SGHRS and YFSETQ. CDR3 length equals 12 residues. For the CDR3, the DNA is TGCGCCAGCAGCCCCCCTAATGAAAAACTGTTTTTT. Amino acid sequence: CASSPPNEKLFF.

This chain joins TRBV27 and TRBJ2-7, with TRBD1 identical over 7 bases. The CDR3 length is 16 residues. Germline CDR1 is MNHEY and CDR2 is SMNVEV (reference sequence). V shed 6 bases, J shed 0 bases, and the junction held 11 bases outside the gene matches. CDR3 bases: TGTGCCAGCAGACTATCGGGACAGCCAAGCTCCTACGAGCAGTACTTC. This translates into CASRLSGQPSSYEQYF.

This rearrangement joins TRBV2 to TRBJ2-1; TRBD2 aligns across 11 bases. V lost 8 bases and J lost 2; bases outside the gene matches: 8. The CDR3 extends over 16 amino acids. Germline values: CDR1 SNHLY, CDR2 FYNNEI. This CDR3 reads CASVRRLAGTYNEQFF. The CDR3 DNA follows: TGTGCCAGCGTTCGCCGACTAGCGGGGACCTACAATGAGCAGTTCTTC.

V is TRBV6-2 or TRBV6-3 and J is TRBJ2-7, with TRBD1 matching 9 bases. There are 16 residues in the CDR3. V was clipped by 5 bases and J by 3 bases; unmatched bases: 11. In germline, CDR1 is MNHEY, CDR2 SVGEGT. In DNA form, the CDR3 reads TGTGCCAGCAGTCGAGGGGGACAGGGATGGGTCTACGAGCAGTACTTC. It translates to CASSRGGQGWVYEQYF.

The V and J genes are TRBV14 and TRBJ1-2; 9 nucleotides align to TRBD1. The germline V gene encodes CDR1 SGHDN and CDR2 FVKESK. CDR3 length equals 16 residues. J was trimmed by 4 bases and V by 3 bases; bases with no gene match: 9. CDR3 sequence reads: CASSHLRDRDLYGYTF. Here the CDR3 DNA reads TGTGCCAGCAGCCACCTCCGGGACAGGGACCTCTATGGCTACACCTTC.

CDR3 in amino acids: CASSPSQGGYEQYF. The CDR3 DNA follows: TGTGCCAGCTCACCGTCACAGGGAGGGTACGAGCAGTACTTC. V usage is TRBV18 and J usage is TRBJ2-7; tentatively, D is TRBD2 (7 bases). This CDR3 has 14 amino acids. V gave up 3 bases and J gave up 4 bases, with 13 bases separating them. Per germline, CDR1 KGHSH and CDR2 LQKENI.

This clone is a singleton in its sample. The chain has TRBV10-1 and TRBJ2-2; D not certain. CDR3 length equals 16 residues. Per the germline V gene, CDR1 is WNHNN and CDR2 is SYGVQD (reference sequence). Deletions cut 2 bases from V and 0 bases from J, with 10 bases between. The CDR3 here is CASSEDTTSNTGELFF. The CDR3 nucleotides read TGCGCCAGCAGTGAGGACACAACTTCGAACACCGGGGAGCTGTTTTTT.

This clone has only a few counts. The V gene is TRBV19, the J gene TRBJ2-2; 7 bases are a match to TRBD1. CDR3 length: 15 residues. Trimming removed 4 bases from V and 4 bases from J; junction bases left unmatched: 6. Germline V gene sequence: CDR1 LNHDA, CDR2 SQIVND (reference sequence). CDR3 amino acids: CASSSRGSGTGELFF. The CDR3, as DNA: TGTGCCAGTAGTAGCAGGGGGTCAGGCACCGGGGAGCTGTTTTTT.

In nucleotides, the CDR3 is TGTGCCTGGGGACAGGGAAGGGCTGGGGCCAACGTCCTGACTTTC. It encodes CAWGQGRAGANVLTF. The J gene is TRBJ2-6, the V gene TRBV30, with TRBD1 identical over 8 bases. With V trimmed by 5 bases and J by 2 bases, 5 bases remained unmatched. CDR1 is GTSNPN and CDR2 is SVGIG in the germline V gene (reference sequence). The CDR3 loop spans 15 amino acids.

V and J are TRBV6-1 and TRBJ2-1, with 12 bases fitting TRBD2. This CDR3 spans 15 amino acids. The V segment lost 1 base and the J segment 10 bases; nucleotides outside the gene matches: 5. CDR1 MNHNS and CDR2 SASEGT come from the germline V gene. The CDR3 spells CASSEGLAGVEEQFF. In DNA form, the CDR3 reads TGTGCCAGCAGTGAAGGACTAGCGGGGGTAGAGGAGCAGTTCTTC.

CDR3 sequence reads: CASSSGQGKNEQFF. The CDR3 DNA reads TGTGCCAGCAGTTCGGGACAGGGGAAGAATGAGCAGTTCTTC. The chain couples TRBV6-6 to TRBJ2-1; 10 bases fit TRBD1. Germline CDR1 reads MNHNY; CDR2 reads SVGAGI (reference sequence). The junction had 4 bases not matched to a gene; V was cut back by 4 bases and J by 7 bases. This CDR3 contains 14 residues.

The J gene is TRBJ2-1, the V gene TRBV6-1; tentative D call: TRBD2 (6 bases). The germline V and J ends were trimmed by 2 bases and 9 bases, with 11 bases remaining between them. This CDR3 has 13 residues. The germline gives CDR1 MNHNS, CDR2 SASEGT. CDR3 sequence (DNA): TGTGCCAGCAGTGAAAGGAGGGGAAGTGAGCAGTTCTTC. This translates into CASSERRGSEQFF.

This clone turned up a few times. The CDR3 is CASSLEGPMNTEAFF. The CDR3 DNA reads TGCGCCAGCAGCTTGGAAGGGCCGATGAACACTGAAGCTTTCTTT. The chain joins TRBV5-1 to TRBJ1-1, with D uncertain. The germline gives CDR1 SGHRS, CDR2 YFSETQ. Trimming left V 0 bases short and J 0 bases short, with 9 bases between. This CDR3 has 15 amino acids.

This chain connects TRBV7-2 to TRBJ2-7; 7 bases match TRBD1. The CDR3 contains 14 residues. Germline-derived CDR1 and CDR2 are SGHTA and FQGNSA. V lost 1 base to trimming and J lost 1 base; unmatched junction nucleotides: 1. CDR3 sequence reads: CASSLGGQSYEQYF. CDR3 nucleotide sequence: TGTGCCAGCAGCTTAGGGGGACAGTCCTACGAGCAGTACTTC.

The rearrangement uses TRBV2 and TRBJ2-3, with 9 nucleotides matching TRBD2. The V gene end was trimmed by 3 bases and the J gene end by 9 bases; junction bases not matched to a gene: 4. CDR1 is SNHLY, CDR2 FYNNEI, per germline. The CDR3 spans 13 residues. CDR3 sequence: CASSDGGLATQYF. Here the CDR3 DNA reads TGTGCCAGCAGTGATGGGGGACTAGCCACGCAGTATTTT.

J is TRBJ2-1 and V is TRBV20-1, with D unclear. Trimming took 3 bases from V and 5 from J, leaving 2 bases between them. Germline-derived CDR1 and CDR2 are DFQATT and SNEGSKA (reference sequence). The CDR3 covers 10 residues. The DNA of the CDR3 is TGCAGTGCTAGTAACAATGAGCAGTTCTTC. The encoded protein is CSASNNEQFF.

This clone came up many times. The CDR3 protein is CASSSGRRYEQYF. In DNA, the CDR3 is TGTGCCAGCAGCTCGGGACGGCGCTACGAGCAGTACTTC. This sequence joins TRBV7-9 and TRBJ2-7; D may correspond to TRBD1 or TRBD2 (5 bases each). CDR1 and CDR2 from the germline V gene are SEHNR and FQNEAQ (reference sequence). Trimming shortened V by 4 bases and J by 3 bases, and 10 bases separated the two germline ends. The CDR3 has 13 amino acids.

The rearrangement links TRBV3-1 (or the pseudogene TRBV3-2) to TRBJ2-2; 10 bases match TRBD1. Trimming cost V 4 bases and J 0 bases; bases outside gene matches: 2. Germline CDR1 LGHDT, CDR2 YNNKEL (reference sequence). The CDR3 loop spans 16 amino acids. The CDR3 loop is CASSRGQGANTGELFF. The CDR3 bases are TGTGCCAGCAGCCGAGGACAGGGGGCGAACACCGGGGAGCTGTTTTTT.

V is TRBV7-3 and J is TRBJ2-2; maybe TRBD2 (5 bases). The CDR3 runs 17 residues. V gave up 3 bases and J gave up 6 bases, with 20 bases separating them. CDR1 is SGHTA, CDR2 FQGTGA, per germline. The CDR3, as DNA: TGTGCCAGCAGCTTCCTTAGGTCGAGGGAAGGTGCCGGGGAGCTGTTTTTT. It translates to CASSFLRSREGAGELFF.

The J gene is TRBJ2-6, the V gene TRBV18; 10 bases are shared with TRBD1. Per the germline V gene, CDR1 is KGHSH and CDR2 is LQKENI. The CDR3 is 17 residues long. The trim removed 4 bases at V and 2 bases at J, leaving 5 bases unmatched. CDR3 in DNA: TGTGCCAGCTCACGGACAGGGGGAAGGACTGGGGCCAACGTCCTGACTTTC. This codes for CASSRTGGRTGANVLTF.

The chain uses TRBV5-1 and TRBJ2-5; TRBD1 or TRBD2 may be the D gene (7 bases each). CDR1 is SGHRS, CDR2 YFSETQ, per germline. The length of the CDR3 is 15 residues. Trimming left V 0 bases short and J 5 bases short, with 14 bases between. CDR3 sequence reads: CASSLDRGAGETQYF. As DNA, the CDR3 is TGCGCCAGCAGCTTGGACAGGGGAGCGGGGGAGACCCAGTACTTC.

This chain uses TRBV5-4 with TRBJ2-1; D unclear. Trimming stripped 0 bases from V and 0 bases from J, with 10 bases between. This CDR3 has 16 amino acids. Germline assignment: CDR1 SGHNT and CDR2 YYREEE (reference sequence). The CDR3 DNA follows: TGTGCCAGCAGCTTGGAAGGGTCTATCTCCTACAATGAGCAGTTCTTC. Its translation: CASSLEGSISYNEQFF.

V gene TRBV5-6 combines with J gene TRBJ2-7; the D gene is possibly TRBD1 (5 bases). Trimming pared 1 base from V and 2 bases from J, leaving 7 bases between. This CDR3 spans 13 amino acids. From germline, CDR1 is SGHDT and CDR2 YYEEEE. The CDR3 DNA sequence: TGTGCCAGCAGCTTGCAGGGCCCCTACGAGCAGTACTTC. Its translation is CASSLQGPYEQYF.